This T cell receptor (beta chain) stems from a study of T cell repertoires in cytomegalovirus infection. Study background: CMV epitopes that were recently identified and HLA-C-restricted were used alongside well-studied HLA-B-restricted ones.

TCRdb ran MiXCR on the reads and lists one entry per CDR3 protein. In the table there are more than 75,000 distinct CDR3 sequences, approximately 30% of which are singletons. A few counts support this clonotype. Its target is not known. With 4 bases removed from V and 4 bases from J, the gap between germline ends came to 10 bases. Germline CDR1 and CDR2: LGHDT and YNNKEL (reference sequence). The CDR3 has 13 residues. Regarding the study as a whole: CMV carriers with the relevant HLA were identified by cumulative public TCR beta family frequency. Dominating the ex vivo response were HLA-C-restricted CMV-specific TCR beta clonotypes.

This clonotype originated in a human donor in good health (CMV status not recorded). Some clones in this sample may be carry-over from other donors' samples. The chain combines TRBV3-1 with TRBJ1-1; D is unresolved. The material sequenced was CD8+ T cells from cultured PBMCs, taken from culture after CMV antigen stimulation. The CDR3 bases are TGTGCCAGCAGCCTCGACTATTCCACTGAAGCTTTCTTT. This sequence encodes CASSLDYSTEAFF. Filled out from reference TRBV3-1 and TRBJ1-1, the complete variable domain reads DTAVSQTPKYLVTQMGNDKSIKCEQNLGHDTMYWYKQDSKKFLKIMFSYNNKELIINETVPNRFSPKSPDKAHLNLHINSLELGDSAVYFCASSLDYSTEAFFGQGTRLTVV.